This T cell receptor (beta chain) was identified in a study of T cells in Graves' hyperthyroidism and ophthalmopathy. Findings and limits, study-wide: Appearing also in blood were most of the thyroid clonotypes expanded above 0.001.

J lost 0 bases, V lost 2 bases, and 17 bases had no gene match. The CDR3 totals 20 residues. CDR1 and CDR2 from the germline V gene are MNHEY and SVGEGT. Stable disease denoted Graves' hyperthyroidism without ophthalmopathy progression within 18 months. Criteria for exclusion of patients were uncontrolled infection, other autoimmune disease, pregnancy or lactation. On this clonotype: What it binds is unknown.

Amplification of TCR beta CDR3 regions used RNA as the template. TCR CDR3 regions were first amplified by RT-PCR with HTBI primers. MiXCR, applied by TCRdb to the multiplex PCR reads, yields one record per CDR3 protein. Counted here are more than 500,000 distinct CDR3 sequences, roughly 16% occurring once; the ten biggest clones make up 3.8%. The sequenced sample was blood. This TCR was recovered from a woman aged 30 to 39 with Graves' hyperthyroidism. The chain carries TRBV6-2 or TRBV6-3 and TRBJ2-7; 9 positions match TRBD1. The CDR3 is CASSYGEGTGKPFSSYEQYF. The CDR3 DNA sequence: TGTGCCAGCAGTTACGGGGAGGGGACAGGGAAACCTTTCAGCTCCTACGAGCAGTACTTC.